Presented here are 25 T cell receptor beta chains from one specimen sequenced in a study of T cells in Graves' hyperthyroidism and ophthalmopathy. RNA transcripts gave rise to amplified TCR beta CDR3 regions. First-round RT-PCR of the TCR CDR3 relied on the HTBI primer set. TCRdb reanalysed the multiplex PCR reads using MiXCR and keeps one entry per CDR3 protein. The sample records 350,000 to 400,000 distinct CDR3 sequences, about a fifth being singletons. Sequencing input: blood. Receptors originate from a woman between 18 and 30 years old with Graves' hyperthyroidism.

This sequence joins TRBV19 and TRBJ1-2; 8 nucleotides agree with TRBD1. Germline lookup yields CDR1 LNHDA and CDR2 SQIVND (reference sequence). CDR3 length: 17 amino acids. V was clipped by 10 bases and J by 0 bases; unmatched bases: 16. The CDR3 is CATATPGWTGSNYGYTF. CDR3 nucleotide sequence: TGTGCCACCGCTACACCTGGCTGGACAGGGTCTAACTATGGCTACACCTTC.

This clonotype was detected a few times. The chain employs TRBV12-3 or TRBV12-4 and TRBJ1-5; D is possibly TRBD1 (5 bases). CDR3 length: 15 residues. V was trimmed by 3 bases and J by 1 base, leaving 10 bases between them. The CDR3 DNA reads as TGTGCCAGCAGTTTTAGGGGTAGGAGCAATCAGCCCCAGCATTTT. Translated, it gives CASSFRGRSNQPQHF.

This clonotype came up many times. The gene calls are TRBV19 and TRBJ2-7; 7 bases fit TRBD2. The CDR3 length is 14 residues. The V and J ends lost 7 bases and 6 bases, in that order; junction bases with no gene match: 12. CDR1 is LNHDA and CDR2 is SQIVND in the germline V gene (reference sequence). CDR3 residues: CASMLAVGESEQYF. The CDR3 DNA sequence: TGTGCCAGTATGCTAGCGGTCGGGGAATCCGAGCAGTACTTC. Complete variable domain (other parts from reference TRBV19 and TRBJ2-7): DGGITQSPKYLFRKEGQNVTLSCEQNLNHDAMYWYRQDPGQGLRLIYYSQIVNDFQKGDIAEGYSVSREKKESFPLTVTSAQKNPTAFYLCASMLAVGESEQYFGPGTRLTVT.

This clonotype has at least ten counts. The chain couples TRBV9 to TRBJ1-2; D not certain. The V gene's germline CDR1 is SGDLS and CDR2 YYNGEE. V lost 0 bases to trimming and J lost 4 bases, with 10 bases between them. This CDR3 has 14 residues. The CDR3: CASSVADGPYGYTF. The CDR3 region has the DNA TGTGCCAGCAGCGTAGCGGATGGCCCCTATGGCTACACCTTC.

The CDR3 spells CASSLAGSSNQPQHF. The CDR3 DNA is TGTGCCAGCAGCTTAGCCGGCAGTAGCAATCAGCCCCAGCATTTT. This sequence joins TRBV7-8 and TRBJ1-5; D is uncertain. This CDR3 has 15 residues. Germline-derived CDR1 and CDR2 are SGHVS and FQNEAQ. V lost 0 bases and J lost 0, with 6 bases in between.

This clonotype was counted ten times or more. The J gene is TRBJ2-2, the V gene TRBV28; D unresolved. The CDR3 is 14 amino acids. Trimming stripped 6 bases from V and 8 bases from J, with 16 bases between. The germline V gene has CDR1 MDHEN and CDR2 SYDVKM. CDR3 nucleotide sequence: TGTGCCAGCAGGGAACACAGCCCTAGGGGGGAGCTGTTTTTT. It is translated as CASREHSPRGELFF.

This clonotype has a count of ten or more. The chain's CDR3 is CASFQGFAYQETQYF. The CDR3, as DNA: TGTGCCAGCTTCCAGGGCTTTGCGTACCAAGAGACCCAGTACTTC. This chain links TRBV6-1 with TRBJ2-5, with a possible D match to TRBD1 (5 bases). The CDR3 is 15 amino acids. The germline gives CDR1 MNHNS, CDR2 SASEGT. V lost 8 bases and J 0 bases, leaving 16 bases between the germline ends.

The V call is TRBV6-5, the J call TRBJ2-2, with 7 bases identical to TRBD1. Germline CDR1 reads MNHEY; CDR2 reads SVGAGI. J lost 4 bases, V lost 0 bases, and 8 bases had no gene match. The CDR3 totals 17 residues. CDR3 protein: CASSYSLQGTGTGELFF. In DNA form, the CDR3 reads TGTGCCAGCAGTTACTCGTTACAGGGGACGGGCACCGGGGAGCTGTTTTTT.

Points on this clonotype: Since the CDR3 does not end with the conserved phenylalanine or tryptophan, this likely comes from a read error. The genes are TRBV2 and TRBJ2-5; TRBD2 aligns across 7 bases. Germline CDR1 reads SNHLY; CDR2 reads FYNNEI. CDR3 length: 15 residues. V gave up 7 bases and J gave up 4 bases; unmatched junction bases: 12. CDR3 loop: CASTRTYSGGETQYL. DNA for the CDR3: TGTGCCAGCACCCGGACATACTCGGGAGGAGAGACCCAGTACCTC.

This clonotype was counted at least ten times. The chain links TRBV15 to TRBJ2-5; D unresolved. The CDR3 totals 12 residues. The ends were cut back, 2 bases at V and 2 bases at J, with 3 bases in the middle. Germline CDR1 LNHNV, CDR2 YYDKDF (reference sequence). CDR3: CATSRIQETQYF. The CDR3 coding sequence is TGTGCCACCAGCAGAATTCAAGAGACCCAGTACTTC.

This clonotype appeared many times. V usage is TRBV5-1 and J usage is TRBJ1-2; D may be TRBD1 (5 bases). The V gene lost 1 base and the J gene lost 4 bases, with 8 bases spanning the gap. In germline, CDR1 is SGHRS, CDR2 YFSETQ. This CDR3 contains 13 residues. CDR3 bases: TGCGCCAGCAGCTTGTCACAGGCCTATGGCTACACCTTC. This sequence encodes CASSLSQAYGYTF.

There are many counts of this clonotype. V gene TRBV12-3 or TRBV12-4 combines with J gene TRBJ1-1; no firm D call. The CDR3 loop spans 14 amino acids. Trimming removed 3 bases at V and 1 base at J, with 9 bases between. The CDR3 sequence is CASSFGMGNTEAFF. CDR3 in DNA: TGTGCCAGCAGTTTCGGGATGGGGAACACTGAAGCTTTCTTT.

Concerning this clonotype: At one end the junction does not follow the germline gene, possibly because of a read error. The rearrangement uses TRBV7-9 and TRBJ1-2; D gene ambiguous. Germline V gene data show CDR1 as SEHNR and CDR2 as FQNEAQ (reference sequence). The CDR3 has 12 amino acids. The DNA for the CDR3 is TGTGTCAGCAGCTTGGACTGGGGTGGCTACACCTTC. This codes for CVSSLDWGGYTF.

This clonotype was seen many times. This chain connects TRBV30 to TRBJ1-1; D not resolved. Trimming left V 3 bases short and J 2 bases short, with 7 bases between. This CDR3 region has 12 residues. Germline assignment: CDR1 GTSNPN and CDR2 SVGIG (reference sequence). The CDR3 here is CAWRRANTEAFF. Here the CDR3 DNA reads TGTGCCTGGAGACGGGCTAACACTGAAGCTTTCTTT. Full variable domain (rest looked up from reference TRBV30 and TRBJ1-1): SQTIHQWPATLVQPVGSPLSLECTVEGTSNPNLYWYRQAAGRGLQLLFYSVGIGQISSEVPQNLSASRPQDRQFILSSKKLLLSDSGFYLCAWRRANTEAFFGQGTRLTVV.

This clonotype was counted at least ten times. The rearrangement joins TRBV11-3 to TRBJ2-7; D gene ambiguous. Trimming removed 5 bases at V and 2 bases at J, with 13 bases between. CDR3 length: 14 amino acids. Germline loops: CDR1 SGHNT, CDR2 YENEEA. CDR3 DNA: TGTGCCAGCAGCCCCCACGGAGCTACCTACGAGCAGTACTTC. Protein sequence: CASSPHGATYEQYF. The variable domain in full, with the rest retrieved from reference TRBV11-3 and TRBJ2-7, is EAGVVQSPRYKIIEKKQPVAFWCNPISGHNTLYWYLQNLGQGPELLIRYENEEAVDDSQLPKDRFSAERLKGVDSTLKIQPAELGDSAVYLCASSPHGATYEQYFGPGTRLTVT.

A few counts support this clonotype. This CDR3 is CASSPGTGGLGYYGYTF. In DNA form, the CDR3 reads TGTGCCAGCAGTCCCGGGACAGGGGGGCTAGGCTACTATGGCTACACCTTC. The J gene is TRBJ1-2, the V gene TRBV11-1, with 11 bases aligning to TRBD1. Germline CDR1 SGHAT, CDR2 FQDESV (reference sequence). The CDR3 spans 17 residues. The J segment lost 3 bases and the V segment lost 6 bases, leaving 12 bases of the junction unmatched.

This clonotype was counted at least ten times. The chain carries TRBV9 and TRBJ1-1; D is unresolved. CDR1 and CDR2 from the germline V gene are SGDLS and YYNGEE. The CDR3 covers 14 residues. The germline V and J ends were trimmed by 4 bases and 2 bases, with 12 bases remaining between them. The DNA for the CDR3 is TGTGCCAGCAGCCCCGGGGTACCAAACACTGAAGCTTTCTTT. This encodes CASSPGVPNTEAFF.

About this clonotype itself: At one end the junction does not follow the germline gene, possibly because of a read error. V usage is TRBV24-1 and J usage is TRBJ2-7; D is possibly TRBD1 (5 bases). Per germline, CDR1 KGHDR and CDR2 SFDVKD. This CDR3 has 14 amino acids. The CDR3 region has the DNA TGTGCCACCAGGGATACAGGTCGGCCCTACGAGCAGGACTTC. Residues: CATRDTGRPYEQDF.

The table lists this clonotype with many counts. The rearrangement links TRBV6-5 to TRBJ1-1; 9 bases fit TRBD1. After removal of 7 bases from V and 4 bases from J, the junction contained 7 bases not matched to a gene. The germline CDR1 and CDR2 sequences are MNHEY and SVGAGI. CDR3 length: 14 residues. In DNA form, the CDR3 reads TGTGCCAGCACTATGGGACAGGGAGGCACTGAAGCTTTCTTT. Its protein product is CASTMGQGGTEAFF.

This clonotype was counted at least ten times. The rearrangement links TRBV15 to TRBJ1-1; no definite D call. The CDR3 consists of 15 residues. V lost 2 bases to trimming and J lost 0 bases, with 10 bases between them. Germline V gene data show CDR1 as LNHNV and CDR2 as YYDKDF (reference sequence). CDR3 nucleotides: TGTGCCACCAGCAGAAGCGTGGAGGTGAACACTGAAGCTTTCTTT. It is translated as CATSRSVEVNTEAFF.

This clonotype was counted at least ten times. J is TRBJ1-2 and V is TRBV6-2 or TRBV6-3, with no clear D. In germline, CDR1 is MNHEY, CDR2 SVGEGT. The CDR3 runs to 14 residues. Trimming removed 0 bases from V and 6 bases from J, with 11 bases in between. In DNA, the CDR3 is TGTGCCAGCAGTTACTCAGGCGGCGCCGATGGCTACACCTTC. The encoded protein is CASSYSGGADGYTF.

This clonotype appeared many times. CDR3 loop: CASSYGQGAYLGTEAFF. The CDR3 nucleotides are TGTGCCAGCAGTTACGGACAGGGGGCATACCTGGGAACTGAAGCTTTCTTT. The rearrangement uses TRBV6-5 and TRBJ1-1, with 11 bases matching TRBD1. Germline V gives CDR1 MNHEY, CDR2 SVGAGI. The CDR3 has 17 amino acids. The V segment lost 2 bases and the J segment 5 bases; nucleotides outside the gene matches: 10.

This clonotype appeared many times. The rearrangement uses TRBV20-1 and TRBJ1-2; 7 bases are a match to TRBD1. This CDR3 has 12 residues. Trimming cost V 5 bases and J 8 bases; bases outside gene matches: 8. The germline CDR1 and CDR2 sequences are DFQATT and SNEGSKA (reference sequence). In nucleotides, the CDR3 is TGCAGTGCTGGGGACAGCTGGGAGGGCTACACCTTC. Its protein is CSAGDSWEGYTF.

In this sample, this clonotype turned up a few times. The rearrangement links TRBV6-1 to TRBJ1-4; D uncertain. The CDR3 covers 13 residues. Per germline, CDR1 MNHNS and CDR2 SASEGT. V was trimmed by 2 bases and J by 10 bases, leaving 11 bases between them. CDR3 DNA sequence: TGTGCCAGCAGTGAACCCCCGGCGGGAAAACTGTTTTTT. It yields the protein CASSEPPAGKLFF.

The chain recombines TRBV6-1 with TRBJ1-2, with D unresolved. This CDR3 has 11 residues. Looked up from germline, CDR1 is MNHNS and CDR2 is SASEGT. The V and J ends lost 10 bases and 4 bases respectively, with 10 bases between them. The CDR3 DNA reads TGTGCCACGAAGTCGGGCTATGGCTACACCTTC. It translates to CATKSGYGYTF.